This T cell receptor beta chain was profiled in a study of regulatory T cells in long-lasting Graves disease. Study-wide points: The study found lower TCR diversity in persistent Graves' patients than in newly diagnosed ones.

This clonotype occurred many times. As yet, its antigen is unknown. Germline V gene lookup returns CDR1 MNHEY and CDR2 SVGEGT. The CDR3 sequence is 13 residues long. V was trimmed by 6 bases and J by 0 bases, leaving 7 bases between them. The time point here: newly diagnosed GD, antithyroid drugs for less than 3 months. PBMC RNA was the source of the TCR library. CDR3-region Arm-PCR and iRepertoire HTBI primers produced the TCR beta libraries. One entry per CDR3 protein, called by TCRdb with MiXCR from the multiplex PCR reads. Of about 240,000 distinct CDR3 sequences detected, just over 20% appear once; the ten largest clones hold 14%.

The TCR originated in a female donor with Graves disease. V and J are TRBV6-2 or TRBV6-3 and TRBJ2-3; weak D call: TRBD1 (6 bases). Sequenced here: peripheral blood mononuclear cells (PBMCs), sampled at new diagnosis, from a patient treated with antithyroid drugs. CDR3 residues: CASRTGSTDTQYF. Here the CDR3 DNA reads TGTGCCAGCAGAACAGGGAGCACAGATACGCAGTATTTT.